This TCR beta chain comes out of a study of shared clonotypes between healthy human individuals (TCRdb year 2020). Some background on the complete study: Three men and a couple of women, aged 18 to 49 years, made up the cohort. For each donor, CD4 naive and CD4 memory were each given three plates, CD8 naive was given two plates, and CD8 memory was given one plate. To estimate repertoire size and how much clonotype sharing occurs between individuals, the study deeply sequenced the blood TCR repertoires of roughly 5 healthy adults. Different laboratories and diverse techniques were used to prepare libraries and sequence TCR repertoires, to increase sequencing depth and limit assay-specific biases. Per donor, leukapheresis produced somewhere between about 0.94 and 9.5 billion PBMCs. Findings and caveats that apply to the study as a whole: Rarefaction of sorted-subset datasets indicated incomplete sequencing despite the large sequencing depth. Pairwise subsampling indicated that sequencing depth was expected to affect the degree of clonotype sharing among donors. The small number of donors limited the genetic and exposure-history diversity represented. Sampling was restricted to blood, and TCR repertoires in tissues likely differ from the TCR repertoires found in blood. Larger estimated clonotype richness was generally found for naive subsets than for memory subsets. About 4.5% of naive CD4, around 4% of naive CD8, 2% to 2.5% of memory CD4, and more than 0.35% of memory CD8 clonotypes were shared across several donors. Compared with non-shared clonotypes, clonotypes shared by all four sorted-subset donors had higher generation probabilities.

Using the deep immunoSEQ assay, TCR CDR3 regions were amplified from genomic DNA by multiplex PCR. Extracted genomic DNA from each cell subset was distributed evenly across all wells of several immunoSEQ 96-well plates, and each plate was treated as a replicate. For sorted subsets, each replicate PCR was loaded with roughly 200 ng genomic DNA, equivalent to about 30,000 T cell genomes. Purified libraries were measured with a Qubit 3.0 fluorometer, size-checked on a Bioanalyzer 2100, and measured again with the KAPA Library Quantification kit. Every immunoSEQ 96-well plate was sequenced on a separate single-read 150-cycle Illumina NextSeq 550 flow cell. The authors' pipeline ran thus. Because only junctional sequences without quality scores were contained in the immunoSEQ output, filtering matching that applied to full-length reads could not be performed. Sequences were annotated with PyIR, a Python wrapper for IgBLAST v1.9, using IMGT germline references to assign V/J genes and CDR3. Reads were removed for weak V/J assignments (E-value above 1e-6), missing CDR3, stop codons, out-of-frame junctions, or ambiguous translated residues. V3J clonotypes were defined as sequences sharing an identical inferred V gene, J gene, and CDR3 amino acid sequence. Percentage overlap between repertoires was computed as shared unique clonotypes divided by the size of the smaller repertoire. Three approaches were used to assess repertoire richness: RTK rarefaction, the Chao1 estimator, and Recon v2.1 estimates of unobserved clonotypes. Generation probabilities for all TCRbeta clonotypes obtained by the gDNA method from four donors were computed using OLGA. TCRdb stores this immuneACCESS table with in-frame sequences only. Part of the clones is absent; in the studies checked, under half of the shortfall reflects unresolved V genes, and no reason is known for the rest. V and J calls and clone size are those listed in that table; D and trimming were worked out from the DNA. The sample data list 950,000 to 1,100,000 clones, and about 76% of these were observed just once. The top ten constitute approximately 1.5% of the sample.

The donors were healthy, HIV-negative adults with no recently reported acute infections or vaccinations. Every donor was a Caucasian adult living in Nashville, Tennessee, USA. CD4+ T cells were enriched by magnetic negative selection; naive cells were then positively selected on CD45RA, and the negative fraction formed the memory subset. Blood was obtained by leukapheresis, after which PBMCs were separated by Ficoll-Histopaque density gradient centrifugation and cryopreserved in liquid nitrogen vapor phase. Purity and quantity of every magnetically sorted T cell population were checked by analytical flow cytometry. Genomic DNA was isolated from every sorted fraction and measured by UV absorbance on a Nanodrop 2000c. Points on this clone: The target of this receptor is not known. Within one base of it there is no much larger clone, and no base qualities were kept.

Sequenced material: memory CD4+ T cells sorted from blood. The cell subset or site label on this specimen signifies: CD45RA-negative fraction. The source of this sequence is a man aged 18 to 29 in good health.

The DNA is TGTGCCAGCTCACCACCGACTAGCGGGGGCTGGGGAGAGACCCAGTACTTC. The encoded protein is CASSPPTSGGWGETQYF. The sequence joins TRBV18 to TRBJ2-5; 12 bases in between match TRBD2. Here V drops 0 bases and J drops 4 bases, and the junction holds 6 bases not matched to any gene. The germline V gene yields KGHSH for CDR1 and LQKENI for CDR2. Counted from cysteine to phenylalanine, this CDR3 has 17 amino acids. CDR3 DNA is the only sequence kept; it has 51 bases, read in frame from the first base. This CDR3, with the reference TRBV18 and TRBJ2-5 proteins standing in past its ends, gives the full variable domain NAGVMQNPRHLVRRRGQEARLRCSPMKGHSHVYWYRQLPEEGLKFMVYLQKENIIDESGMPKERFSAEFPKEGPSILRIQQVVRGDSAAYFCASSPPTSGGWGETQYFGPGTRLLVL.